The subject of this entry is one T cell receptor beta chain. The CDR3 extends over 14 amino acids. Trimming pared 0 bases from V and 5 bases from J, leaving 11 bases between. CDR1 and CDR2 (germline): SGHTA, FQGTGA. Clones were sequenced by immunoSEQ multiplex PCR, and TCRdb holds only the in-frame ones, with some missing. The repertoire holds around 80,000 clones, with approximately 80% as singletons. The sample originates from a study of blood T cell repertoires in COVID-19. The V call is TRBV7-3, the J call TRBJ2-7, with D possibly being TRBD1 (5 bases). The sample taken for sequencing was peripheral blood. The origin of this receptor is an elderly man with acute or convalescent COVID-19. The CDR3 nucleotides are TGTGCCAGCAGCTTAACCCCCAGGGTCCACGAGCAGTACTTC. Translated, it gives CASSLTPRVHEQYF. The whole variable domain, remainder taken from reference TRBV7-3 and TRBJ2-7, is GAGVSQTPSNKVTEKGKYVELRCDPISGHTALYWYRQSLGQGPEFLIYFQGTGAADDSGLPNDRFFAVRPEGSVSTLKIQRTERGDSAVYLCASSLTPRVHEQYFGPGTRLTVT.